This T cell receptor (beta chain) was recorded in a study of blood T cell repertoires in COVID-19. Study information: The study drew acute and convalescent COVID-19 samples from the United States, Italy and Spain. PBMCs, B-cell-depleted T cells, or T cells were the source of the cDNA or gDNA that made up the material.

Assay used: immunoSEQ multiplex PCR; TCRdb lists only in-frame clones, some missing. The data contain around 40,000 clones, 88% of them seen just once; the ten biggest clones take up roughly an eighth. This CDR3 contains 15 residues. Germline V gene lookup returns CDR1 LGHNA and CDR2 YNFKEQ. The V end lost 4 bases, the J end lost 0 bases, and 7 bases lay between the germline ends. The sequence was obtained from a human donor in a cohort sampled during active COVID-19. This chain connects TRBV4-2 to TRBJ2-6; TRBD2 might be the D (5 bases). Sequenced material: peripheral blood. The CDR3, as DNA: TGTGCCAGCAGCCCCCGGGACTCTGGGGCCAACGTCCTGACTTTC. Its protein product is CASSPRDSGANVLTF.